This T cell receptor (beta chain) was profiled in a study of blood T cells in healthy people across ages. Study observations and caveats: Underestimates were what the diversity estimates from one million T cells were considered to be. Donor CMV status was unknown, possibly confounding expanded clonotype changes.

A second PCR of 7 to 11 cycles used a sample-barcoded 5' primer and a J-beta primer mix. Each of the cDNA molecules was tagged by a template-switch adaptor with 12 random nucleotides. TCRdb analysed the 5' RACE reads with MiXCR anew, one entry per CDR3 protein. Of 730,000 or so distinct CDR3 sequences listed, 40% to 45% are singletons. The CDR3 contains 11 residues. Germline CDR1 is SQVTM and CDR2 is ANQGSEA. V lost 8 bases, J lost 0 bases, and 6 bases lay in between. This clonotype has ten or more counts. As yet, its antigen is unknown. Peripheral blood, about 9.3 milliliters per donor, was collected. The chain employs TRBV29-1 and TRBJ2-3; D gene ambiguous. Sequencing used blood. This receptor was obtained from a woman aged 55 to 70 in good health. The DNA for the CDR3 is TGCAGCACAACTAGCACAGATACGCAGTATTTT. Translation: CSTTSTDTQYF.